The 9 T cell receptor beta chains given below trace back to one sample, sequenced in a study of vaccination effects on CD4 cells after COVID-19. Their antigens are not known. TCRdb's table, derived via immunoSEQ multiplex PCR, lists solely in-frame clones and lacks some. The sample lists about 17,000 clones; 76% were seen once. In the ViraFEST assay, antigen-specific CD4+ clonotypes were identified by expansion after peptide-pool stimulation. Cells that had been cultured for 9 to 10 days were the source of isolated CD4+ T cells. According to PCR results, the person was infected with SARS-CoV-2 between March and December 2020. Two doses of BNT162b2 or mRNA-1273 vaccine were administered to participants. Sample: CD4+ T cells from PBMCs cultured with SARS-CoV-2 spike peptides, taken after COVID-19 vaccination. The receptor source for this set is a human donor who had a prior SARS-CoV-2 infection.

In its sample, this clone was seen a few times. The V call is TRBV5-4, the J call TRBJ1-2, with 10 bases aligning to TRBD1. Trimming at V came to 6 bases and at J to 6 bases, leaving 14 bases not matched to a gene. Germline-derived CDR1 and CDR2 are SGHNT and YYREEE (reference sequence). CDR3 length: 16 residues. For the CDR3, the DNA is TGTGCCAGCAACAACCGAGAGACAGGGGGCGCAGATGGCTACACCTTC. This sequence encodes CASNNRETGGADGYTF.

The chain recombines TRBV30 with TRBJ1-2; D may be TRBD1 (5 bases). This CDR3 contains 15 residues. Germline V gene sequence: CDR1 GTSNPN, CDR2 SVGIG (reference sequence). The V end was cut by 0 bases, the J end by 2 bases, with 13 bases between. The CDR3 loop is CAWSVRAGDNYGYTF. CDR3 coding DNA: TGTGCCTGGAGTGTCAGGGCCGGGGACAACTATGGCTACACCTTC.

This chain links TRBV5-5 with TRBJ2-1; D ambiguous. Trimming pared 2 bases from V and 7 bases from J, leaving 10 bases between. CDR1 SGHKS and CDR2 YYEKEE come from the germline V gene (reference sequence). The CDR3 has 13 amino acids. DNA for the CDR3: TGTGCCAGCAGCTTCCTAGTTTGGAATGAGCAGTTCTTC. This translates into CASSFLVWNEQFF.

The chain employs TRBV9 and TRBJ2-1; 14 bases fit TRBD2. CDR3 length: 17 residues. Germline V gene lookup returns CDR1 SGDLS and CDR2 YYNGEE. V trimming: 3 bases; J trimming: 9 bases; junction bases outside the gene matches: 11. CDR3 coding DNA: TGTGCCAGCAGCGAGCGACTAGCGGGGGGGCCGAGCGGTGAGCAGTTCTTC. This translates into CASSERLAGGPSGEQFF.

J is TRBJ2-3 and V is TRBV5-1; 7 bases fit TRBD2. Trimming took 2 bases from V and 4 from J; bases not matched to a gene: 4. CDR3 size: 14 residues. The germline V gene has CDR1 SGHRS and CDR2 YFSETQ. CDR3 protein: CASSFGLEADTQYF. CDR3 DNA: TGCGCCAGCAGCTTTGGACTAGAAGCAGATACGCAGTATTTT.

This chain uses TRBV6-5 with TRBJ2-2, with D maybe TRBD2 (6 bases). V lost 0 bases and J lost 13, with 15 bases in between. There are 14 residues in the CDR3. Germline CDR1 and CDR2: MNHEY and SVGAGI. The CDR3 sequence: CASSYSRDSKRLFF. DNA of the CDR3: TGTGCCAGCAGTTACTCTAGGGACTCAAAGAGGCTGTTTTTT.

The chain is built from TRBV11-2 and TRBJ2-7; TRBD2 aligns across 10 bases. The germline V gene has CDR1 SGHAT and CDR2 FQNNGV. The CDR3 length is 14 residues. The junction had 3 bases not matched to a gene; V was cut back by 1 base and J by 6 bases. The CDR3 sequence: CASSLVTSGTEQYF. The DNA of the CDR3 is TGTGCCAGCAGCTTAGTAACTAGCGGGACCGAGCAGTACTTC.

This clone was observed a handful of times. CDR3 sequence reads: CATHYTEAFF. The DNA of the CDR3 is TGTGCCACCCACTACACTGAAGCTTTCTTT. The chain carries TRBV28 and TRBJ1-1; unclear D gene. The germline V gene encodes CDR1 MDHEN and CDR2 SYDVKM. This CDR3 comprises 10 residues. V was clipped by 10 bases and J by 3 bases, with 6 bases between them.

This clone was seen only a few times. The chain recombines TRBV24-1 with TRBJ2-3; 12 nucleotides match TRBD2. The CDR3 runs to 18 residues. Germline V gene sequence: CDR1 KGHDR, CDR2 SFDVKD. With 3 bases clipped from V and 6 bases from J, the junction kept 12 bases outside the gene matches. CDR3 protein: CATSDGWASGRAHDTQYF. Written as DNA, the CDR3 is TGTGCCACCAGTGATGGATGGGCTAGCGGGAGGGCACATGATACGCAGTATTTT.